These 23 T cell receptor beta chains came from one sample sequenced in a study of post-analysis software for immune sequencing data. Study outcomes and limitations: Compared with controls, patients had more of about 5 TRBV segments, including TRBV5-6, TRBV5-1 and TRBV20-1.

These TCRs' antigens remain unknown. Unique molecular identifiers were built into the TCR beta cDNA libraries. MiXCR, applied by TCRdb to the PCR reads, yields one record per CDR3 protein. The table lists about 460,000 distinct CDR3 sequences, less than 45% of them singletons. The sequencing input was blood. These receptors were obtained from a girl under 18 with multiple sclerosis.

The V call is TRBV6-6, the J call TRBJ2-1; 8 bases align to TRBD2. The CDR3 length is 13 residues. CDR1 and CDR2 (germline): MNHNY, SVGAGI (reference sequence). J was trimmed by 8 bases and V by 7 bases; bases with no gene match: 7. In DNA form, the CDR3 reads TGTGCCAGCACCGAGGGACTAGTCTATGAGCAGTTCTTC. This gives the protein CASTEGLVYEQFF.

This rearrangement joins TRBV15 to TRBJ2-1; 7 nucleotides agree with TRBD2. The CDR3 is 12 residues long. V trimming: 0 bases; J trimming: 10 bases; junction bases outside the gene matches: 0. Per the germline V gene, CDR1 is LNHNV and CDR2 is YYDKDF (reference sequence). CDR3 amino acids: CATSREGGEQFF. CDR3 sequence (DNA): TGTGCCACCAGCAGAGAGGGGGGGGAGCAGTTCTTC.

The chain carries TRBV7-2 and TRBJ2-5, with TRBD2 matching 11 bases. Germline V CDR1 and CDR2: SGHTA, FQGNSA. The CDR3 totals 18 residues. After removal of 6 bases from V and 0 bases from J, the junction contained 12 bases not matched to a gene. The CDR3 loop is CASSGLAGRQRDQETQYF. DNA for the CDR3: TGTGCCAGCAGTGGACTAGCGGGTCGTCAGCGGGACCAAGAGACCCAGTACTTC.

V is TRBV3-1 and J is TRBJ2-6; unclear D gene. Deletions cut 1 base from V and 1 base from J, with 11 bases between. Germline V CDR1 and CDR2: LGHDT, YNNKEL (reference sequence). This CDR3 contains 17 residues. The CDR3 is CASSQVRSKSGANVLTF. The CDR3 DNA reads as TGTGCCAGCAGCCAAGTTCGATCGAAATCTGGGGCCAACGTCCTGACTTTC. Full variable domain (remainder filled in from reference TRBV3-1 and TRBJ2-6): DTAVSQTPKYLVTQMGNDKSIKCEQNLGHDTMYWYKQDSKKFLKIMFSYNNKELIINETVPNRFSPKSPDKAHLNLHINSLELGDSAVYFCASSQVRSKSGANVLTFGAGSRLTVL.

This chain connects TRBV28 to TRBJ2-1; 11 nucleotides agree with TRBD1. The J segment lost 4 bases and the V segment lost 6 bases, leaving 2 bases of the junction unmatched. Germline V gene lookup returns CDR1 MDHEN and CDR2 SYDVKM. This CDR3 is 14 amino acids long. CDR3 residues: CASRGQGAYNEQFF. The CDR3 coding sequence is TGTGCCAGCAGAGGACAGGGGGCATACAATGAGCAGTTCTTC.

Only a few counts were recorded for this clonotype. The chain joins TRBV7-2 to TRBJ2-3, with TRBD2 matching 8 bases. Looked up from germline, CDR1 is SGHTA and CDR2 is FQGNSA. The CDR3 sequence is 15 residues long. V was clipped by 4 bases and J by 5 bases; unmatched bases: 8. CDR3 sequence (DNA): TGTGCCAGCAGCTCAAGAGCGGGAGCGGGAGATACGCAGTATTTT. This translates into CASSSRAGAGDTQYF.

The genes are TRBV6-2 or TRBV6-3 and TRBJ2-2; 11 bases are a match to TRBD2. CDR1 is MNHEY and CDR2 is SVGEGT in the germline V gene. The ends lost 5 bases at V and 5 bases at J; junction bases unmatched: 13. This CDR3 spans 18 amino acids. Here the CDR3 DNA reads TGTGCCAGCAGTCAGACCTTAGCGGGAGGGCCGGGAACCGGGGAGCTGTTTTTT. Its translation is CASSQTLAGGPGTGELFF.

The genes are TRBV25-1 and TRBJ2-5; D is unresolved. The assigned J gene may be wrong: the sequence end matches TRBJ2-7 better. Per germline, CDR1 MGHDK and CDR2 SYGVNS. The CDR3 is 13 residues long. The DNA for the CDR3 is TGTGCCAGCAGTGAATCTGCCACCTACGAGCAGTACTTC. Residues: CASSESATYEQYF.

The table lists this clonotype with a few counts. The V and J genes are TRBV5-1 and TRBJ2-5; D is perhaps TRBD2 (5 bases). This CDR3 region has 15 residues. Trimming took off 4 bases at V and 5 bases at J, with 18 bases between the two ends. The germline gives CDR1 SGHRS, CDR2 YFSETQ. CDR3 bases: TGCGCCAGCAGCCTGGGTTCCTCTCGAGGGGAGACCCAGTACTTC. Its translation is CASSLGSSRGETQYF.

This clonotype has just one count. The CDR3: CSAKIDRQIYQPQHF. In nucleotides, the CDR3 is TGCAGTGCTAAGATAGACAGGCAAATCTATCAGCCCCAGCATTTT. The V gene is TRBV20-1, the J gene TRBJ1-5, with D perhaps TRBD1 (6 bases). CDR1 is DFQATT, CDR2 SNEGSKA, per germline (reference sequence). The V end was cut by 4 bases, the J end by 5 bases, with 18 bases between. This CDR3 is built from 15 residues.

This chain joins TRBV28 and TRBJ2-1; TRBD2 might be the D (5 bases). Trimming removed 10 bases at V and 3 bases at J, with 7 bases between. The CDR3 consists of 11 residues. Looked up from germline, CDR1 is MDHEN and CDR2 is SYDVKM. CDR3 coding DNA: TGTGCCACTCGGGACTACAATGAGCAGTTCTTC. Its protein is CATRDYNEQFF. The complete variable domain, with remaining parts taken from reference TRBV28 and TRBJ2-1, reads DVKVTQSSRYLVKRTGEKVFLECVQDMDHENMFWYRQDPGLGLRLIYFSYDVKMKEKGDIPEGYSVSREKKERFSLILESASTNQTSMYLCATRDYNEQFFGPGTRLTVL.

The CDR3 loop is CASSQDPRLGCGYTF. The CDR3 nucleotides read TGTGCCAGCAGCCAAGACCCACGTCTTGGTTGCGGCTACACCTTC. The rearrangement uses TRBV4-2 and TRBJ1-2; D is ambiguous. V lost 0 bases, J lost 8 bases, and 16 bases lay in between. Germline V gene data show CDR1 as LGHNA and CDR2 as YNFKEQ. The CDR3 consists of 15 residues.

The chain links TRBV29-1 to TRBJ1-2, with TRBD1 as a possible D gene (5 bases). V lost 4 bases and J 4 bases, leaving 13 bases between the germline ends. Per germline, CDR1 SQVTM and CDR2 ANQGSEA. The CDR3 runs to 13 residues. The CDR3 protein is CSVVGEGVYGYTF. CDR3 nucleotides: TGCAGCGTTGTGGGGGAAGGGGTCTATGGCTACACCTTC.

This clonotype was picked up a small number of times. The rearrangement joins TRBV4-3 to TRBJ2-4, with D possibly TRBD1 on 7 matching bases. The V gene's germline CDR1 is LGHNA and CDR2 YSLEER. With 3 bases removed from V and 7 bases from J, the gap between germline ends came to 19 bases. CDR3 length equals 16 residues. DNA of the CDR3: TGCGCCAGCAGCCAGGGCGGGACAGCCCAGGGGAACATTCAGTACTTC. Protein: CASSQGGTAQGNIQYF.

This chain joins TRBV20-1 and TRBJ2-1; either TRBD1 or TRBD2 may fit D (7 bases each). Germline loops: CDR1 DFQATT, CDR2 SNEGSKA (reference sequence). The CDR3 is 19 residues long. The V and J ends lost 0 bases and 3 bases respectively, with 24 bases between them. CDR3 protein: CSARDWRGRVRGDYNEQFF. The CDR3 DNA sequence: TGCAGTGCTAGAGATTGGAGGGGGCGCGTCCGGGGGGACTACAATGAGCAGTTCTTC.

This clonotype appeared a few times. The chain couples TRBV29-1 to TRBJ2-1; D is perhaps TRBD2 (5 bases). The V gene lost 5 bases and the J gene lost 7 bases, with 9 bases spanning the gap. In germline, CDR1 is SQVTM, CDR2 ANQGSEA. The CDR3 runs to 11 residues. CDR3 nucleotide sequence: TGCAGCGTTCCTGGAGGAAATGAGCAGTTCTTC. Translated: CSVPGGNEQFF.

This clonotype was detected a few times. This sequence joins TRBV3-1 and TRBJ2-3, with 7 positions matching TRBD2. The germline V gene has CDR1 LGHDT and CDR2 YNNKEL (reference sequence). The CDR3 has 16 residues. With 1 base clipped from V and 7 bases from J, the junction kept 11 bases outside the gene matches. The CDR3, as DNA: TGTGCCAGCAGCCAAGTTGCGGGAGTACCTTCAAATACGCAGTATTTT. Protein product: CASSQVAGVPSNTQYF.

This clonotype turned up a few times. The chain links TRBV4-1 to TRBJ2-1; 8 nucleotides align to TRBD1. Trimming cost V 3 bases and J 2 bases; bases outside gene matches: 3. Germline CDR1 reads MGHRA; CDR2 reads YSYEKL. The CDR3 runs to 15 residues. The DNA for the CDR3 is TGCGCCAGCAGCCAGCTACAGGGGGCCTACAATGAGCAGTTCTTC. Protein product: CASSQLQGAYNEQFF.

This clonotype was counted between two and nine times. The chain employs TRBV5-1 and TRBJ2-1; 11 nucleotides match TRBD2. With V trimmed by 4 bases and J by 3 bases, 6 bases remained unmatched. The CDR3 runs to 16 residues. Germline values: CDR1 SGHRS, CDR2 YFSETQ. Written as DNA, the CDR3 is TGCGCCAGCAGCAGTGGGACTAGCGGATTCTACAATGAGCAGTTCTTC. This encodes CASSSGTSGFYNEQFF.

CDR3 nucleotides: TGCAGTGCCAATAGCGGGACCTTCGTACAAGAGACCCAGTACTTC. It encodes CSANSGTFVQETQYF. J is TRBJ2-5 and V is TRBV20-1, with 8 bases fitting TRBD2. CDR3 length equals 15 residues. Germline CDR1 is DFQATT and CDR2 is SNEGSKA (reference sequence). V lost 6 bases to trimming and J lost 2 bases; unmatched junction nucleotides: 11.

V is TRBV20-1 and J is TRBJ1-2, with D uncertain. The germline CDR1 and CDR2 sequences are DFQATT and SNEGSKA (reference sequence). This CDR3 contains 14 residues. V was clipped by 5 bases and J by 0 bases, with 13 bases between them. CDR3 region: CSARAPPANYGYTF. The CDR3, as DNA: TGCAGTGCTCGGGCCCCGCCAGCTAACTATGGCTACACCTTC.

This rearrangement joins TRBV29-1 to TRBJ2-7, with D perhaps TRBD1 (7 bases). The CDR3 consists of 14 residues. V lost 0 bases to trimming and J lost 1 base, with 10 bases between them. Germline V gene data show CDR1 as SQVTM and CDR2 as ANQGSEA. The chain's CDR3 is CSVEDQGGSYEQYF. CDR3 nucleotide sequence: TGCAGCGTTGAAGATCAGGGGGGATCCTACGAGCAGTACTTC.

This chain connects TRBV20-1 to TRBJ2-4; 11 bases line up with TRBD2. The last part of the DNA fits TRBJ2-7 better; the J call may be wrong. The CDR3 runs 16 residues. Germline values: CDR1 DFQATT, CDR2 SNEGSKA (reference sequence). This CDR3 reads CSAPLAGVGGSDEQYF. The CDR3, as DNA: TGCAGTGCGCCACTAGCGGGAGTGGGGGGAAGTGACGAGCAGTACTTC.